This T cell receptor (beta chain) was sequenced during a study of cytomegalovirus exposure and HLA in healthy donors. Those who donated were healthy bone marrow donors. Germline CDR1 MNHNS, CDR2 SASEGT. This CDR3 spans 13 amino acids. Trimming stripped 0 bases from V and 2 bases from J, with 4 bases between. PCR employed 60 Vbeta and 13 Jbeta primers. Generated by immunoSEQ multiplex PCR, the TCRdb table keeps only in-frame clones and is missing some. The profile covers some 180,000 clones, with around 78% appearing a single time and roughly 15% taken by the ten largest. This receptor was taken from a woman in her thirties in good health and CMV-seropositive. This rearrangement joins TRBV6-1 to TRBJ1-2; no definite D call. Specimen: PBMCs. CDR3 region: CASSEAANYGYTF. For the CDR3, the DNA is TGTGCCAGCAGTGAAGCAGCAAACTATGGCTACACCTTC.